These 17 T cell receptor beta chains originate from one sample sequenced in a study of blood T cell repertoires in COVID-19 (dated by TCRdb to between 2020 and 2021). The library came from the immunoSEQ multiplex PCR assay. Entries here come from immuneACCESS through TCRdb and include only in-frame sequences with V and J called. Some clones fail to appear in such tables; in the studies checked, an unresolved V gene covers under half of the shortfall, and the cause of the remainder is unknown. This sample lists 430,000 or so clones; 70% to 90% were detected once. The ten largest clones take up less than 1.5% of the sample. The sequencing input was PBMCs or T cells enriched from blood (not recorded which). All receptors come from a woman under 30 who had been exposed to COVID-19.

The chain is built from TRBV28 and TRBJ2-4; 7 nucleotides align to TRBD1. Losses at the gene ends were 6 bases for V and 6 bases for J; bases not matched to a gene: 5. The CDR3 runs 13 residues. Germline V gene data show CDR1 as MDHEN and CDR2 as SYDVKM. The CDR3 protein is CASREGQPNIQYF. As DNA, the CDR3 is TGTGCCAGCAGAGAGGGACAGCCAAACATTCAGTACTTC.

The rearrangement joins TRBV29-1 to TRBJ1-4; 8 nucleotides match TRBD1. Germline V gives CDR1 SQVTM, CDR2 ANQGSEA. The CDR3 covers 13 residues. V trimming: 6 bases; J trimming: 7 bases; junction bases outside the gene matches: 7. The CDR3 DNA follows: TGCAGCGTAGACAGGGGAGTCGGTGAAAAACTGTTTTTT. As protein: CSVDRGVGEKLFF.

This clone was observed a few times. The chain recombines TRBV27 with TRBJ2-7, with D unresolved. CDR3 length equals 14 residues. The germline CDR1 and CDR2 sequences are MNHEY and SMNVEV (reference sequence). V lost 4 bases and J lost 8, with 18 bases in between. In nucleotides, the CDR3 is TGTGCCAGCAGTTGGGCTACGAGTCGGTGGAAGCAGTACTTC. Protein: CASSWATSRWKQYF.

This chain links TRBV7-2 with TRBJ2-7, with 12 bases aligning to TRBD1. V trimming: 5 bases; J trimming: 5 bases; junction bases outside the gene matches: 10. The CDR3 runs 16 residues. Per the germline V gene, CDR1 is SGHTA and CDR2 is FQGNSA. For the CDR3, the DNA is TGTGCCAGCAGCAGAGGGGGGACAGGGGGCATCAACGAGCAGTACTTC. Its translation is CASSRGGTGGINEQYF.

Comments on this clone: The same CDR3 also results from other DNA sequences found in this sample. V is TRBV19 and J is TRBJ2-7; 10 positions agree with TRBD2. V shed 2 bases, J shed 0 bases, and the junction held 1 base outside the gene matches. Germline CDR1 is LNHDA and CDR2 is SQIVND (reference sequence). This CDR3 spans 15 amino acids. CDR3 in amino acids: CASSIRTSGSYEQYF. CDR3 DNA sequence: TGTGCCAGTAGTATACGGACTAGCGGCTCCTACGAGCAGTACTTC.

The chain employs TRBV24-1 and TRBJ2-7, with D possibly being TRBD1 (6 bases). Germline CDR1 KGHDR, CDR2 SFDVKD. V gave up 0 bases and J gave up 4 bases, with 12 bases separating them. The CDR3 has 15 residues. The CDR3, as DNA: TGTGCCACCAGTGATTTGAGGGCAGGGGAATACGAGCAGTACTTC. This translates into CATSDLRAGEYEQYF.

The chain has TRBV5-5 and TRBJ2-3; D might be TRBD1 (5 bases). Germline-derived CDR1 and CDR2 are SGHKS and YYEKEE (reference sequence). V was clipped by 4 bases and J by 1 base, with 19 bases between them. CDR3 length: 17 residues. Here the CDR3 reads CASSPSTRAIRTDTQYF. The CDR3 coding sequence is TGTGCCAGCAGCCCTTCAACCAGGGCGATTCGCACAGATACGCAGTATTTT.

The chain couples TRBV3-1 (or the pseudogene TRBV3-2) to TRBJ2-4; TRBD2 matches 9 bases. Germline V lookup: CDR1 LGHDT, CDR2 YNNKEL (reference sequence). The CDR3 extends over 15 amino acids. The V and J ends lost 1 base and 8 bases, in that order; junction bases with no gene match: 6. CDR3 bases: TGTGCCAGCAGCCAAGTTCTAGCGGGATACGACATTCAGTACTTC. Translating it yields CASSQVLAGYDIQYF.

This chain links TRBV4-2 with TRBJ2-2; 11 bases fit TRBD2. J was trimmed by 4 bases and V by 3 bases; bases with no gene match: 4. The CDR3 sequence is 16 residues long. Germline lookup yields CDR1 LGHNA and CDR2 YNFKEQ. The CDR3 bases are TGTGCCAGCAGCCACCCTAGCGGGGGGTCCACCGGGGAGCTGTTTTTT. It codes for CASSHPSGGSTGELFF.

This chain links TRBV4-1 with TRBJ2-1; 9 bases are a match to TRBD2. This CDR3 is built from 16 residues. Germline loops: CDR1 MGHRA, CDR2 YSYEKL. V dropped 0 bases and J dropped 4; count of bases not matched to a gene: 4. The CDR3 sequence is CASSQDRAGGYNEQFF. The CDR3 DNA reads TGCGCCAGCAGCCAAGATCGTGCGGGGGGGTACAATGAGCAGTTCTTC.

The chain carries TRBV28 and TRBJ1-1; D is unresolved. This CDR3 is built from 12 residues. The germline gives CDR1 MDHEN, CDR2 SYDVKM. Trimming took off 8 bases at V and 1 base at J, with 8 bases between the two ends. The CDR3: CASAVENTEAFF. The CDR3 DNA sequence: TGTGCCAGCGCCGTAGAGAACACTGAAGCTTTCTTT.

CDR3 in DNA: TGTGCCAGCCACTTTACAGGGGACAATCAGCCCCAGCATTTT. This codes for CASHFTGDNQPQHF. V gene TRBV27 combines with J gene TRBJ1-5, with 7 bases matching TRBD1. The V segment lost 8 bases and the J segment 3 bases; nucleotides outside the gene matches: 7. Germline V gene sequence: CDR1 MNHEY, CDR2 SMNVEV (reference sequence). This CDR3 contains 14 residues.

The chain couples TRBV5-4 to TRBJ2-3, with D possibly matching TRBD1 (5 bases). The germline V gene encodes CDR1 SGHNT and CDR2 YYREEE (reference sequence). CDR3 length: 15 amino acids. V was pared by 2 bases and J by 1 base, with 11 bases between. As DNA, the CDR3 is TGTGCCAGCAGCTTTAGAGAAGGGGGCACAGATACGCAGTATTTT. It codes for CASSFREGGTDTQYF.

The genes are TRBV12-3 or TRBV12-4 and TRBJ1-5; TRBD1 is a possible D gene (6 bases). The CDR3 runs to 12 residues. V dropped 7 bases and J dropped 7 bases, with 11 bases sitting between them. In DNA form, the CDR3 reads TGTGCCAGCAACAGGGATTTCCAGCCCCAGCATTTT. Amino acid sequence: CASNRDFQPQHF.

The chain carries TRBV4-1 and TRBJ2-5, with 7 bases lining up with TRBD2. The V and J ends lost 1 base and 0 bases, in that order; junction bases with no gene match: 5. Germline lookup yields CDR1 MGHRA and CDR2 YSYEKL. The CDR3 length is 16 residues. CDR3 DNA sequence: TGCGCCAGCAGCCAAGCGCGGGGAGGGTACCAAGAGACCCAGTACTTC. Amino acids: CASSQARGGYQETQYF.

Worth noting for this clone: A much bigger clone sits one base away, suggesting this may be a read error. J is TRBJ1-2 and V is TRBV28; a weak D match, TRBD1 (5 bases). V lost 3 bases and J 4 bases, leaving 6 bases between the germline ends. CDR1 MDHEN and CDR2 SYDVKM come from the germline V gene. This CDR3 has 12 amino acids. CDR3 bases: TGTGCCAGCAGTTTTCAGGGCTATGGCTACACCTTC. Its translation is CASSFQGYGYTF.

The chain couples TRBV4-1 to TRBJ2-1; 11 bases map to TRBD2. The CDR3 loop spans 16 amino acids. After removal of 2 bases from V and 3 bases from J, the junction contained 3 bases not matched to a gene. CDR1 is MGHRA and CDR2 is YSYEKL in the germline V gene. Written as DNA, the CDR3 is TGCGCCAGCAGCCAAACCGGGACTAGCGGCTACAATGAGCAGTTCTTC. Its translation is CASSQTGTSGYNEQFF.